This T cell receptor beta chain was observed in a study of cytomegalovirus exposure and HLA in healthy donors. Broader study findings: Clusters of TCRs from the first cohort tended to co-occur in the approximately 130 validation repertoires (as a later analysis found).

The repertoire was sequenced with immunoSEQ multiplex PCR; TCRdb's copy has only in-frame clones and lacks some. The profile shows a few hundred thousand clones, 70% to 90% of them singletons. Regarding this clone: Its antigen is not identified.

From the roughly 110-subject validation cohort, which was separate from the roughly 680-subject first cohort, the donors were drawn. This clonotype was sampled from a woman in her late teens or twenties in good health and CMV-seronegative. The specimen sequenced was PBMCs.

CDR3 DNA sequence: TGTGCCAGCAGCTCAGGACAGGTTCATTCTAACTATGGCTACACCTTC. It translates to CASSSGQVHSNYGYTF. The V gene is TRBV7-8, the J gene TRBJ1-2; 7 bases match TRBD1. Germline loops: CDR1 SGHVS, CDR2 FQNEAQ. J gave up 0 bases and V 4 bases, and 8 bases lay outside the gene matches. The CDR3 covers 16 residues.